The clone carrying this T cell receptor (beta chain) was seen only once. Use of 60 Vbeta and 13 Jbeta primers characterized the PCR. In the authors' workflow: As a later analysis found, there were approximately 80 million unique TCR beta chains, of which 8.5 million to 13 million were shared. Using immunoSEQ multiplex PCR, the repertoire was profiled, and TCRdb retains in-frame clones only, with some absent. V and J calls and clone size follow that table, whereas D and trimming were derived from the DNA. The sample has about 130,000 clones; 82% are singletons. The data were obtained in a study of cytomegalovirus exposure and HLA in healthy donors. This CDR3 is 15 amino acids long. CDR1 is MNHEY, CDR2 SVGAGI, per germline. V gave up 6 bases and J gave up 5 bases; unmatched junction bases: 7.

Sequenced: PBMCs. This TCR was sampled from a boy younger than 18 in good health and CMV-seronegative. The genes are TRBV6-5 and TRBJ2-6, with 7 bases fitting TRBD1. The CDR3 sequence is CASSPQGPRANVLTF. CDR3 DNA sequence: TGTGCCAGCAGCCCACAGGGGCCAAGGGCCAACGTCCTGACTTTC.